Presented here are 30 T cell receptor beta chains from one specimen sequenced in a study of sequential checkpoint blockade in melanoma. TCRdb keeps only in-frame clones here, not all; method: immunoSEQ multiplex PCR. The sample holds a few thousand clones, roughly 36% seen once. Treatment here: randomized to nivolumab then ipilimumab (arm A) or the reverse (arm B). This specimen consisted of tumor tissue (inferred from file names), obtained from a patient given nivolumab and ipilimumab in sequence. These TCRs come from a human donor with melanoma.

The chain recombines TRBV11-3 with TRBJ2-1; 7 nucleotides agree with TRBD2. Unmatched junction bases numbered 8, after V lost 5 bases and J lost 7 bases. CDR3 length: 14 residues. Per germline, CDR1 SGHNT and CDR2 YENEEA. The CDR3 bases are TGTGCCAGCAGCGGGAGGGCGATATGGAATGAGCAGTTCTTC. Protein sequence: CASSGRAIWNEQFF.

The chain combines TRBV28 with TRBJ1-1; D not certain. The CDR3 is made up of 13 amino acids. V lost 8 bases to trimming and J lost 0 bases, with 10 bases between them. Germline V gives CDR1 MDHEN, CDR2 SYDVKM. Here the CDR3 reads CASLQLMNTEAFF. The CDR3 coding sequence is TGTGCCAGCTTACAGCTTATGAACACTGAAGCTTTCTTT.

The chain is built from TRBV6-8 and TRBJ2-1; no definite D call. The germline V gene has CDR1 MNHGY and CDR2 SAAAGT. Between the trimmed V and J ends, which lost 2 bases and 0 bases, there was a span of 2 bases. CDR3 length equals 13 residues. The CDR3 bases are TGTGCCAGCAGTTACCTCTCCTACAATGAGCAGTTCTTC. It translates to CASSYLSYNEQFF.

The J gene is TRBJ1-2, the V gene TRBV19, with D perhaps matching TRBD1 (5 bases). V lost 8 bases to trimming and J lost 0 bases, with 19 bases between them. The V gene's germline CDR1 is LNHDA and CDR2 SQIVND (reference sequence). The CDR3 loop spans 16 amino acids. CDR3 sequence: CASSGPGILPNYGYTF. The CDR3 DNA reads TGTGCCAGTTCCGGACCAGGGATCCTTCCTAACTATGGCTACACCTTC. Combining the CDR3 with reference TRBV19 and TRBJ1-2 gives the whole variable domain DGGITQSPKYLFRKEGQNVTLSCEQNLNHDAMYWYRQDPGQGLRLIYYSQIVNDFQKGDIAEGYSVSREKKESFPLTVTSAQKNPTAFYLCASSGPGILPNYGYTFGSGTRLTVV.

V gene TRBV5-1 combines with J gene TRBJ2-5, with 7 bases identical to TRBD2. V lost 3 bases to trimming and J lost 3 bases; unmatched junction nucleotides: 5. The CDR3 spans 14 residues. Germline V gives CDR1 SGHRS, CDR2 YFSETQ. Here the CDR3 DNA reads TGCGCCAGCAGCTCCCTAGCGGAGAAAGAGACCCAGTACTTC. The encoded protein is CASSSLAEKETQYF.

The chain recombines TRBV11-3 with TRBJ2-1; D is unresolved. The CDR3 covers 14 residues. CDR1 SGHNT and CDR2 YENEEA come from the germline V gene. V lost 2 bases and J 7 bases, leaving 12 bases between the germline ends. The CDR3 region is CASSLSQVSNEQFF. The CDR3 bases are TGTGCCAGCAGCTTAAGTCAGGTTTCGAATGAGCAGTTCTTC.

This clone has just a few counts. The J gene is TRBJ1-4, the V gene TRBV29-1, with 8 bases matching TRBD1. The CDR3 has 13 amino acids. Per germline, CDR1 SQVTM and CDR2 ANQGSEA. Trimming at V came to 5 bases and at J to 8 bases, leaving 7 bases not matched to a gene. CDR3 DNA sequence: TGCAGCGTTAAGGGACAGGCAAGAGAAAAACTGTTTTTT. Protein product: CSVKGQAREKLFF.

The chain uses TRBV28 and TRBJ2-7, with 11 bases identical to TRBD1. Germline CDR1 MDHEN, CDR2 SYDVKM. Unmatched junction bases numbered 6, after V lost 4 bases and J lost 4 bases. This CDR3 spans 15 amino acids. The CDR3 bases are TGTGCCAGCAGTTCCCCCGGGACAGGGGGTTACGAGCAGTACTTC. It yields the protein CASSSPGTGGYEQYF.

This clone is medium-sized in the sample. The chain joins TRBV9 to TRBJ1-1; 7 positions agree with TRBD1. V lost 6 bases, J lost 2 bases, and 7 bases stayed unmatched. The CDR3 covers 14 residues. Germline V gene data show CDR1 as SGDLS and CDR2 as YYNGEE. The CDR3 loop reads CASTTRQGNTEAFF. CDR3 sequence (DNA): TGTGCCAGCACAACTCGACAGGGAAACACTGAAGCTTTCTTT.

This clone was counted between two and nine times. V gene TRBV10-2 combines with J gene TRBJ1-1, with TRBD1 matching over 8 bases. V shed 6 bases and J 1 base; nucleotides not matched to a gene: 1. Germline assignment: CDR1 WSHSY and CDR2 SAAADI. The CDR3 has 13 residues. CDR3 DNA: TGCGCCAGCAGGGGACAGGAGAACACTGAAGCTTTCTTT. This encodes CASRGQENTEAFF.

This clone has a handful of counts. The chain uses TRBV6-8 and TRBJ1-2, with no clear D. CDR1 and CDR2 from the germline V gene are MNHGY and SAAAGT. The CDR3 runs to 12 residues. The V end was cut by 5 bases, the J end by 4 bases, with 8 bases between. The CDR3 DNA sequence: TGTGCCAGCAGTCCCTCCACCTATGGCTACACCTTC. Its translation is CASSPSTYGYTF.

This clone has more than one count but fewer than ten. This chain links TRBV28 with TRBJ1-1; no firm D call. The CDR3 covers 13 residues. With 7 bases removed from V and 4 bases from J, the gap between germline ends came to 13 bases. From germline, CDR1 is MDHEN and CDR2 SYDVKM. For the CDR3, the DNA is TGTGCCAGCATGACGGGTCTCTCCACTGAAGCTTTCTTT. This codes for CASMTGLSTEAFF.

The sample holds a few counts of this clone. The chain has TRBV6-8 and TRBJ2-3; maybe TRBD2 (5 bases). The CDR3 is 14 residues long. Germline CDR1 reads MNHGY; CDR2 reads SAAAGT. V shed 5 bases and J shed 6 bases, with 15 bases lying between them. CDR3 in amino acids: CASSLSGPPDTQYF. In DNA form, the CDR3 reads TGTGCCAGCAGTCTGAGCGGCCCCCCGGATACGCAGTATTTT.

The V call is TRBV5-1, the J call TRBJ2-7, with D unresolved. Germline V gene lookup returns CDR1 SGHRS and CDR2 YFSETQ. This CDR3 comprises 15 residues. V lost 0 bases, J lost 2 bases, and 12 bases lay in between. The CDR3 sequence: CASSLGLDAAYEQYF. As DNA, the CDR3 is TGCGCCAGCAGCTTGGGTTTGGACGCGGCCTACGAGCAGTACTTC.

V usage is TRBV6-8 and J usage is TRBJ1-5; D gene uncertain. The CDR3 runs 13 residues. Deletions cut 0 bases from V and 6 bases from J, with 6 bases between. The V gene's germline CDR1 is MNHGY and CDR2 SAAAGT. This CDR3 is CASSYSAGQPQHF. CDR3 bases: TGTGCCAGCAGTTACTCTGCGGGTCAGCCCCAGCATTTT.

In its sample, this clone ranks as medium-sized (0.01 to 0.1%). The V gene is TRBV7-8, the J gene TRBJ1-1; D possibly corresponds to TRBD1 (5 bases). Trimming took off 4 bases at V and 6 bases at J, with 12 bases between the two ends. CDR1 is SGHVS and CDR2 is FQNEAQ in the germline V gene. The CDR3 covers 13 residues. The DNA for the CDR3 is TGTGCCAGCAGCTCGCCCTCCAGGGCTGAAGCTTTCTTT. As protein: CASSSPSRAEAFF.

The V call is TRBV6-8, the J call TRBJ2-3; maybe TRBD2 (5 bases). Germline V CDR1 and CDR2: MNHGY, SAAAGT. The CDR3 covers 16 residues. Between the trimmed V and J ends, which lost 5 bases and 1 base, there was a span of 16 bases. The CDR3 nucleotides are TGTGCCAGCAGTCTCCGGACTGGCCAGCGCACAGATACGCAGTATTTT. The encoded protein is CASSLRTGQRTDTQYF.

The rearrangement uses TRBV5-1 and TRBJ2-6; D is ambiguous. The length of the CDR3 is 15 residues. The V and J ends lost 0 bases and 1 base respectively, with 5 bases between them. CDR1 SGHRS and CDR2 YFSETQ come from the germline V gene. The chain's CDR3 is CASSLDGSGANVLTF. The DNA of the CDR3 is TGCGCCAGCAGCTTGGACGGTTCTGGGGCCAACGTCCTGACTTTC. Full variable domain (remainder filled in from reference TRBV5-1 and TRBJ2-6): KAGVTQTPRYLIKTRGQQVTLSCSPISGHRSVSWYQQTPGQGLQFLFEYFSETQRNKGNFPGRFSGRQFSNSRSEMNVSTLELGDSALYLCASSLDGSGANVLTFGAGSRLTVL.

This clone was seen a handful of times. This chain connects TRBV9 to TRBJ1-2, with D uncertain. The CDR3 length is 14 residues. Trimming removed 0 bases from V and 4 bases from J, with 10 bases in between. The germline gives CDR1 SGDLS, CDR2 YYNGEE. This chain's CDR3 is CASSVAAGPYGYTF. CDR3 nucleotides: TGTGCCAGCAGCGTAGCGGCCGGTCCCTATGGCTACACCTTC.

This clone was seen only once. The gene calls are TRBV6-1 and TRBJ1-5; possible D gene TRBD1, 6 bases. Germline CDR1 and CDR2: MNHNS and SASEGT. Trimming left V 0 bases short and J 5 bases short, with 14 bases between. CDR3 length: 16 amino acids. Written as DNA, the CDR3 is TGTGCCAGCAGTGAAGCCAGGGGTTTGAAGGATCAGCCCCAGCATTTT. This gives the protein CASSEARGLKDQPQHF.

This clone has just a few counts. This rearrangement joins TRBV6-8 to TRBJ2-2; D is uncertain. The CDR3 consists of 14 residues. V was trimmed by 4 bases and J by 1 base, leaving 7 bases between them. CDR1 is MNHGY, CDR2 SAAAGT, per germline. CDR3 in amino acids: CASSSRGNTGELFF. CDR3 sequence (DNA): TGTGCCAGCAGTTCACGCGGGAACACCGGGGAGCTGTTTTTT.

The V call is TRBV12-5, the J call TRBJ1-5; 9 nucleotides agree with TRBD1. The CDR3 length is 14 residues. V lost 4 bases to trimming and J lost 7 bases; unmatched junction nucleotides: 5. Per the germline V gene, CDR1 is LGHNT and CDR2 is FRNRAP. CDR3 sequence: CASGWDRVDQPQHF. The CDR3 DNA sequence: TGTGCTAGTGGTTGGGACAGGGTCGACCAGCCCCAGCATTTT.

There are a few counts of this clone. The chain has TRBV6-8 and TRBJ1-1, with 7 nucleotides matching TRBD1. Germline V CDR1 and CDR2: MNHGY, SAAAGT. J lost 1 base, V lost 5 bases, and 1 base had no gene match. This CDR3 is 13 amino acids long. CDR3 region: CASSRQGNTEAFF. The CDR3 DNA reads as TGTGCCAGCAGTCGACAGGGGAACACTGAAGCTTTCTTT.

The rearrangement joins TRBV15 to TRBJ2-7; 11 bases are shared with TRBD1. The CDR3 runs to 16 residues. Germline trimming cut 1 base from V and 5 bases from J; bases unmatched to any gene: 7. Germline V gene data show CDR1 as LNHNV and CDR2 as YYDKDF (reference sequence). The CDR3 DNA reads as TGTGCCACCAGCAGAGGAAGGACAGGGGGCATAAACGAGCAGTACTTC. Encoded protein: CATSRGRTGGINEQYF.

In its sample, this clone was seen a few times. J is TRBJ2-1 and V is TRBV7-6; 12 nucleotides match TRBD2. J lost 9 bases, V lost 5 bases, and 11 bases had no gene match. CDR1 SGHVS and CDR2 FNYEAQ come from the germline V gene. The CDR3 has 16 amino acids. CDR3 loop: CASSTNLAGGPSEQFF. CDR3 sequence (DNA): TGTGCCAGCAGCACCAATCTAGCGGGAGGGCCGAGTGAGCAGTTCTTC.

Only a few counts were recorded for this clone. The CDR3 sequence is CASSQGRAGLDFF. DNA of the CDR3: TGTGCCAGCAGCCAAGGAAGGGCAGGGCTTGATTTCTTT. This chain joins TRBV14 and TRBJ1-1; perhaps TRBD1 as D (5 bases). The CDR3 has 13 amino acids. CDR1 is SGHDN, CDR2 FVKESK, per germline. Trimming removed 1 base from V and 13 bases from J, with 16 bases in between.

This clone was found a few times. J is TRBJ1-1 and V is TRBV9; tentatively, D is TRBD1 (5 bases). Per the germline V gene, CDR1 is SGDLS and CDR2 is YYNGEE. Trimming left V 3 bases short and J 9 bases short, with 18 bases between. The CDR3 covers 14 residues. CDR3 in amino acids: CASSDGRGRGKAFF. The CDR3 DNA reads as TGTGCCAGCAGCGACGGCAGAGGTCGGGGGAAAGCTTTCTTT. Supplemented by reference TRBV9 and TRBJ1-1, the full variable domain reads DSGVTQTPKHLITATGQRVTLRCSPRSGDLSVYWYQQSLDQGLQFLIQYYNGEERAKGNILERFSAQQFPDLHSELNLSSLELGDSALYFCASSDGRGRGKAFFGQGTRLTVV.

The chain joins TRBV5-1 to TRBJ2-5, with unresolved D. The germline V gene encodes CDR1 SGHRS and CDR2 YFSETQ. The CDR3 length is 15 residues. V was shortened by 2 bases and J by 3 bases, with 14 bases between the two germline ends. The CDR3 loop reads CASSFLVQGKETQYF. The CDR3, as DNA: TGCGCCAGCAGCTTTCTTGTGCAAGGGAAAGAGACCCAGTACTTC.

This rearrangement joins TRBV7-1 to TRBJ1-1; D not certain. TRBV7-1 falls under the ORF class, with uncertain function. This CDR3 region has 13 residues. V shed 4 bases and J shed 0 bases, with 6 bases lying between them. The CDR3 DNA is TGTGCCAGCAGCTTAGACATGAACACTGAAGCTTTCTTT. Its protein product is CASSLDMNTEAFF.

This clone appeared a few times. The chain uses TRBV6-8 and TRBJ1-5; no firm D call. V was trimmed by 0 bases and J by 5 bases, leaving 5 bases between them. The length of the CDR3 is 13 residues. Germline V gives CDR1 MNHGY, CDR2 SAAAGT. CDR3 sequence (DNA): TGTGCCAGCAGTTACTCCGGGTATCAGCCCCAGCATTTT. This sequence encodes CASSYSGYQPQHF.